A single sample is the source of the 2 T cell receptor beta chains below, sequenced in a study of somatic mutations in cytotoxic T cells in rheumatoid arthritis. Produced via immunoSEQ multiplex PCR; TCRdb's table is partial and in-frame only. The sample shows tens of thousands of clones, approximately 80% of them seen only once. Specimen: CD8+ T cells sorted from blood. All receptors come from an adult with rheumatoid arthritis.

This rearrangement joins TRBV28 to TRBJ2-1; the D gene is possibly TRBD1 (6 bases). V gave up 7 bases and J gave up 2 bases, with 12 bases separating them. Germline lookup yields CDR1 MDHEN and CDR2 SYDVKM. The CDR3 is made up of 14 amino acids. CDR3 sequence reads: CASKPGHTYNEQFF. Here the CDR3 DNA reads TGTGCCAGCAAGCCGGGACACACCTACAATGAGCAGTTCTTC.

CDR3 nucleotides: TGTGCCTGGACCTCGGGGGGTTACTACAATGAGCAGTTCTTC. Amino acid sequence: CAWTSGGYYNEQFF. The genes are TRBV30 and TRBJ2-1; TRBD2 agrees at 7 bases. The V and J ends lost 4 bases and 3 bases, in that order; junction bases with no gene match: 6. CDR1 is GTSNPN, CDR2 SVGIG, per germline (reference sequence). CDR3 length equals 14 residues.